These 5 T cell receptor beta chains were all obtained from the same sample, sequenced in a study of glioma-infiltrating T cells (dated by TCRdb to between 2015 and 2016). Instrument used: Illumina MiSeq. TCR alpha and beta CDR3 regions were amplified with the iRepertoire nested amplicon-rescue multiplex PCR (arm-PCR) platform from RNA. TCRdb reprocessed the public reads (quality trimming at Q25 with fastp, clone calling with MiXCR) and kept in-frame beta chains. Under each unique CDR3 protein, matching rows form one entry showing the most common genes and DNA. The sample records approximately 400,000 distinct CDR3 sequences, about two fifths of which are singletons. In total, the top ten clones hold 12% of the sample. Sample: glioma tissue, nonneoplastic brain tissue, or PBMCs (not recorded which). The receptors come from a human donor with low-grade glioma or glioblastoma, undergoing nonglioma brain surgery, or in good health (not recorded which).

The chain joins TRBV10-3 to TRBJ2-7; D is possibly TRBD1 or TRBD2 (6 bases each). The CDR3 has 14 amino acids. Trimming cost V 4 bases and J 3 bases, with 13 bases left between them. Germline CDR1 ENHRY, CDR2 SYGVKD. This CDR3 reads CAISVGGPSYEQYF. In nucleotides, the CDR3 is TGTGCCATCAGTGTCGGGGGCCCCAGCTACGAGCAGTACTTC.

The sample holds a few counts of this clonotype. This chain joins TRBV7-2 and TRBJ2-3; TRBD2 matches 10 bases. There are 16 residues in the CDR3. Per the germline V gene, CDR1 is SGHTA and CDR2 is FQGNSA. J gave up 3 bases and V 6 bases, and 9 bases lay outside the gene matches. CDR3 DNA sequence: TGTGCCAGCAGTCGGACTAGCGGTCCTGGGACAGATACGCAGTATTTT. It translates to CASSRTSGPGTDTQYF.

The chain uses TRBV9 and TRBJ1-1; a weak D match, TRBD1 (6 bases). V gave up 4 bases and J gave up 7 bases, with 17 bases separating them. CDR1 and CDR2 from the germline V gene are SGDLS and YYNGEE. CDR3 length: 14 amino acids. The CDR3 bases are TGTGCCAGCAGCCCCTTTTGGGGGGCGGGTGAAGCTTTCTTT. This codes for CASSPFWGAGEAFF. The full variable domain, in which reference TRBV9 and TRBJ1-1 provide the parts outside the CDR3, is DSGVTQTPKHLITATGQRVTLRCSPRSGDLSVYWYQQSLDQGLQFLIQYYNGEERAKGNILERFSAQQFPDLHSELNLSSLELGDSALYFCASSPFWGAGEAFFGQGTRLTVV.

The chain carries TRBV6-5 and TRBJ1-1; TRBD1 matches at 9 bases. This CDR3 is 16 amino acids long. Germline V gene data show CDR1 as MNHEY and CDR2 as SVGAGI. V lost 10 bases and J lost 3; bases outside the gene matches: 15. CDR3: CANTFGTGTFHTEAFF. The CDR3 DNA is TGTGCCAACACCTTCGGGACAGGGACATTTCACACTGAAGCTTTCTTT.

This clonotype was seen a single time. This may be a read error: a much more frequent sequence differs by one nucleotide. The genes are TRBV28 and TRBJ2-7; 7 positions agree with TRBD1. The CDR3 totals 14 residues. From germline, CDR1 is MDHEN and CDR2 SYDVKM. As DNA, the CDR3 is TGTGCCAGCAGTTCCTGGGGACAGTTCTACAAGCAGTACTTC. Residues: CASSSWGQFYKQYF.